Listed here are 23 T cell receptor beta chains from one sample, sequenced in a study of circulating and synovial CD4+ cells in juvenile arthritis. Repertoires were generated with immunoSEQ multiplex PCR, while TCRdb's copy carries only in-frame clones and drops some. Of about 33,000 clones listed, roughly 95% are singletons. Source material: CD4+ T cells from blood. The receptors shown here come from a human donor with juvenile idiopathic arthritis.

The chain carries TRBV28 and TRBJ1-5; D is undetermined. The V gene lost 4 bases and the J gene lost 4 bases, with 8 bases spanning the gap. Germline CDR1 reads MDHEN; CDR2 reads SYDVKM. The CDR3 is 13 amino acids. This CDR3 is CASSSNQNQPQHF. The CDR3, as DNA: TGTGCCAGCAGTTCAAATCAAAATCAGCCCCAGCATTTT.

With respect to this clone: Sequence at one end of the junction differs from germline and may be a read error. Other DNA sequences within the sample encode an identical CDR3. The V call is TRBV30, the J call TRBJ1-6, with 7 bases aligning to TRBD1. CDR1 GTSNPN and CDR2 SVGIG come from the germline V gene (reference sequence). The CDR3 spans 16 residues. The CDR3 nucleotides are TGTGCCTGGACCCTGATGGGACAGAGCTGGGATTCCCCCCTCCACTTT. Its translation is CAWTLMGQSWDSPLHF. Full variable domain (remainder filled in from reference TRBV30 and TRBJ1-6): SQTIHQWPATLVQPVGSPLSLECTVEGTSNPNLYWYRQAAGRGLQLLFYSVGIGQISSEVPQNLSASRPQDRQFILSSKKLLLSDSGFYLCAWTLMGQSWDSPLHFGNGTRLTVT.

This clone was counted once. For the CDR3, the DNA is TGTGCCAGCCACTACGGGACACAGGGAAATCAGCCCCAGCATTTT. The encoded protein is CASHYGTQGNQPQHF. The chain employs TRBV6-1 and TRBJ1-5; tentatively, D is TRBD1 (6 bases). The CDR3 extends over 15 amino acids. The V end was cut by 8 bases, the J end by 4 bases, with 18 bases between. CDR1 and CDR2 from the germline V gene are MNHNS and SASEGT.

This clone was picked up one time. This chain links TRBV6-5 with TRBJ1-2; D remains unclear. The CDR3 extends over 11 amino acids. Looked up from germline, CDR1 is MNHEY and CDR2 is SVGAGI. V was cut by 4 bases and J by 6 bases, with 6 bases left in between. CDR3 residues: CASSSRDGYTF. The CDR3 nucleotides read TGTGCCAGCAGTTCGAGGGATGGCTACACCTTC.

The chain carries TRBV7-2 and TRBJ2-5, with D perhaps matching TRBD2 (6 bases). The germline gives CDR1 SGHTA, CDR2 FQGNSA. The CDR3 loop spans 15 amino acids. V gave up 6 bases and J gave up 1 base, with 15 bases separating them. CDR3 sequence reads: CASSPGGRLQETQYF. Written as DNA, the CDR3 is TGTGCCAGCAGTCCCGGGGGAAGGCTCCAAGAGACCCAGTACTTC. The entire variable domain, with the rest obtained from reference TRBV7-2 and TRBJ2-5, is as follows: GAGVSQSPSNKVTEKGKDVELRCDPISGHTALYWYRQSLGQGLEFLIYFQGNSAPDKSGLPSDRFSAERTGGSVSTLTIQRTQQEDSAVYLCASSPGGRLQETQYFGPGTRLLVL.

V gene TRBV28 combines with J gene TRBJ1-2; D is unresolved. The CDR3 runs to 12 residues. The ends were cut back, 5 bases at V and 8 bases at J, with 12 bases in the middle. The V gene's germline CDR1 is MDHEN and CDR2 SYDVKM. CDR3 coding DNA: TGTGCCAGCAGTCAACGGGGTCCGGGCTACACCTTC. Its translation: CASSQRGPGYTF.

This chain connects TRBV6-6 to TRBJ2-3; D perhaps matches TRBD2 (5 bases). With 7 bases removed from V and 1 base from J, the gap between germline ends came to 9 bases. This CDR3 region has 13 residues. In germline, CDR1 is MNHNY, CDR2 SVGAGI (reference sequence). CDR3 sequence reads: CASTGRGTDTQYF. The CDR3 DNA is TGTGCCAGCACTGGGCGGGGCACAGATACGCAGTATTTT.

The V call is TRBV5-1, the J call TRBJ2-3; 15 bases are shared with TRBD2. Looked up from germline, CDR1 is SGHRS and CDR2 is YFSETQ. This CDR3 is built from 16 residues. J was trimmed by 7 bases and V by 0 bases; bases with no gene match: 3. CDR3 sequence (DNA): TGCGCCAGCAGCTTGGGGACTAGCGGGGGGGCAAATACGCAGTATTTT. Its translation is CASSLGTSGGANTQYF.

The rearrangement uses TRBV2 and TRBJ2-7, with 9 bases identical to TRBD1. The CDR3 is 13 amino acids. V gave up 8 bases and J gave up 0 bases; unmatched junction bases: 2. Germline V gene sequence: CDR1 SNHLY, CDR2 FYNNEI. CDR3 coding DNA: TGTGCCAGCGGGACAGGGAGCTCCTACGAGCAGTACTTC. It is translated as CASGTGSSYEQYF.

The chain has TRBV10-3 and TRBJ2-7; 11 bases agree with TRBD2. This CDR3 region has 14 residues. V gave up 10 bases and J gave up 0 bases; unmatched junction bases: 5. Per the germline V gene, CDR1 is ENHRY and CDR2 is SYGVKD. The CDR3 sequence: CASGLAGLSYEQYF. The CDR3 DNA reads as TGTGCCAGTGGACTAGCGGGCCTCTCCTACGAGCAGTACTTC.

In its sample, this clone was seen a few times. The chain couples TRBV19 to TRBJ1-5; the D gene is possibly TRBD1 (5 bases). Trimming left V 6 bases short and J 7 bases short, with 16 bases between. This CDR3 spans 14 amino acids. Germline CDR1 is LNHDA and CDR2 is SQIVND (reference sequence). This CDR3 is CASSIRGRGQPQHF. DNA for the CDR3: TGTGCCAGTAGCATTCGGGGGAGGGGCCAGCCCCAGCATTTT.

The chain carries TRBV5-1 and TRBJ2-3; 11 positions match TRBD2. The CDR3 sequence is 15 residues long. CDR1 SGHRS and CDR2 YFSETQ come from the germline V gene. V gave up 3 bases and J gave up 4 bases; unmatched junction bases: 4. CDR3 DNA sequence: TGCGCCAGCAGCTCGACTAGCGGGGTAGCAGATACGCAGTATTTT. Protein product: CASSSTSGVADTQYF.

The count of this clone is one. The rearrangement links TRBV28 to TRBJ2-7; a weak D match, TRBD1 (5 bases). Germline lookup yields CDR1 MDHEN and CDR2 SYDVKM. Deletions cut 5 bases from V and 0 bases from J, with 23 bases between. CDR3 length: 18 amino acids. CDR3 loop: CASSPRPDIFLHSYEQYF. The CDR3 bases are TGTGCCAGCAGTCCACGACCGGACATCTTTCTCCACTCCTACGAGCAGTACTTC.

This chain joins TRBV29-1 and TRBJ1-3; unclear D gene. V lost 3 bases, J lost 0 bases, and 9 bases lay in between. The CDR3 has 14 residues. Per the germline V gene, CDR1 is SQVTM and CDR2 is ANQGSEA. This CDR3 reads CSVEKRSSGNTIYF. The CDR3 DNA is TGCAGCGTTGAGAAACGGTCCTCTGGAAACACCATATATTTT.

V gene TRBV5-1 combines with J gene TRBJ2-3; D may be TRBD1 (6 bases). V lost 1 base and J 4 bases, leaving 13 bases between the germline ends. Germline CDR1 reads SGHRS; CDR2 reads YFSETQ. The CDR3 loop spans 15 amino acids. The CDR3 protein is CASSLRQGYSDTQYF. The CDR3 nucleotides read TGCGCCAGCAGCTTGAGGCAGGGGTACTCAGATACGCAGTATTTT.

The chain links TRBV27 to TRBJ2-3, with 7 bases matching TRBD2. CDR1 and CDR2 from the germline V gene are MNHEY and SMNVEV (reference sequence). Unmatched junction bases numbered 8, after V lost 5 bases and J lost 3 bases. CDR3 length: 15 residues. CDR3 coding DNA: TGTGCCAGCAGTCGGGGGGACCGGAAAACAGATACGCAGTATTTT. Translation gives CASSRGDRKTDTQYF.

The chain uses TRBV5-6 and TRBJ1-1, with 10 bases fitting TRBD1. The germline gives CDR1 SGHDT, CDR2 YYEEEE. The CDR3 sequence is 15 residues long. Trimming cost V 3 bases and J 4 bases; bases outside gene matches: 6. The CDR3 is CASSSAGTGATEAFF. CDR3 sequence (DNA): TGTGCCAGCAGCTCGGCCGGGACAGGGGCCACTGAAGCTTTCTTT.

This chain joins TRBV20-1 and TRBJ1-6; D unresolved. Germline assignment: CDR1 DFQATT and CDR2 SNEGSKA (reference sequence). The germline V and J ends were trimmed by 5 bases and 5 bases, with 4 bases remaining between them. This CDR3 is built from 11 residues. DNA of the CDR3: TGCAGTGCTCAAAATAATTCACCCCTCCACTTT. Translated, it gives CSAQNNSPLHF.

This CDR3 is CATRGTVGNTIYF. CDR3 nucleotides: TGTGCCACTAGAGGGACAGTCGGAAACACCATATATTTT. This chain links TRBV28 with TRBJ1-3, with 7 bases aligning to TRBD1. V trimming: 10 bases; J trimming: 4 bases; junction bases outside the gene matches: 7. This CDR3 comprises 13 residues. In germline, CDR1 is MDHEN, CDR2 SYDVKM. Supplemented by reference TRBV28 and TRBJ1-3, the full variable domain reads DVKVTQSSRYLVKRTGEKVFLECVQDMDHENMFWYRQDPGLGLRLIYFSYDVKMKEKGDIPEGYSVSREKKERFSLILESASTNQTSMYLCATRGTVGNTIYFGEGSWLTVV.

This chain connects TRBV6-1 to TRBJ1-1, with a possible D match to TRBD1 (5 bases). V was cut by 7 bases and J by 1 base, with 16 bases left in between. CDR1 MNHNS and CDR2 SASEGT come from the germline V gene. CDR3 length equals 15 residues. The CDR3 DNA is TGTGCCAGCACCGGGTCTGGGGCAGCGAACACTGAAGCTTTCTTT. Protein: CASTGSGAANTEAFF.

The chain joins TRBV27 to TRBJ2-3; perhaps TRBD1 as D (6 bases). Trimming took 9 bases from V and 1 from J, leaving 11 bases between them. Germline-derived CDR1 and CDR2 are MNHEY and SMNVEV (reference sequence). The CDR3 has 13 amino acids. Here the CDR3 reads CASFPGGTDTQYF. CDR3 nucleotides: TGTGCCAGTTTCCCAGGGGGCACAGATACGCAGTATTTT.

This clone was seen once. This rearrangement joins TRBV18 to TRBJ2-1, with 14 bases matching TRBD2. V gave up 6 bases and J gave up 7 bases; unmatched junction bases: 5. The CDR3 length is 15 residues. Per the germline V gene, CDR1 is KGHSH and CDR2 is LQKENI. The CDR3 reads CASSSGLAGGNEQFF. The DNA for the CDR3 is TGTGCCAGCTCCTCCGGACTAGCGGGAGGTAATGAGCAGTTCTTC.

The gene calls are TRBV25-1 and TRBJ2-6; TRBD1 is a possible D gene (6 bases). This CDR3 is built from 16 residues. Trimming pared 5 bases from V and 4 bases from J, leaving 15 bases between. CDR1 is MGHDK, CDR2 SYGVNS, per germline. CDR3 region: CASSPQTGSGANVLTF. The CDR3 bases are TGTGCCAGCAGTCCCCAAACAGGGTCCGGGGCCAACGTCCTGACTTTC.